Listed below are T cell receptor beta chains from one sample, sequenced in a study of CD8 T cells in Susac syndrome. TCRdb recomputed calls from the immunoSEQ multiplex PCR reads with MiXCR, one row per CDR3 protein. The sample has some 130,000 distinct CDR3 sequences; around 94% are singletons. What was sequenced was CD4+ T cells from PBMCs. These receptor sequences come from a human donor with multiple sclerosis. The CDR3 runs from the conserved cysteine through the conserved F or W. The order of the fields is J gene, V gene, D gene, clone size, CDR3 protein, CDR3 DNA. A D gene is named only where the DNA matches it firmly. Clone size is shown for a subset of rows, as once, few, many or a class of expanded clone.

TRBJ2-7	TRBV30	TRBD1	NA	CAWTSPQGDEQYF	TGTGCCTGGACTTCACCCCAGGGGGACGAGCAGTACTTC
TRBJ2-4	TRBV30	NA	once	CAWSPSGLAKNIQYF	TGTGCCTGGAGTCCCTCCGGCTTAGCCAAAAACATTCAGTACTTC
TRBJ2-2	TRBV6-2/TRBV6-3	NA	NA	CASSYVETGELFF	TGTGCCAGCAGTTACGTGGAGACCGGGGAGCTGTTTTTT
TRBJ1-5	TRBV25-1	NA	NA	CASSDYRDNQPQHF	TGTGCCAGCAGTGACTACAGGGACAATCAGCCCCAGCATTTT
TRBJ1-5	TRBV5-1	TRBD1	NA	CASSLNGQGGNQPQHF	TGCGCCAGCAGCTTAAACGGACAGGGTGGCAATCAGCCCCAGCATTTT
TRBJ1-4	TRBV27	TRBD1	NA	CASSSGTQGGKLFF	TGTGCCAGCAGTTCCGGGACCCAGGGGGGAAAACTGTTTTTT
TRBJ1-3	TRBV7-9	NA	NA	CASSVRGSGNTIYF	TGTGCCAGCAGCGTCAGGGGCTCTGGAAACACCATATATTTT
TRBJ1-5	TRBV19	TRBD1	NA	CASSIAPRTGGNQPQHF	TGTGCCAGTAGTATAGCCCCCCGGACAGGGGGCAATCAGCCCCAGCATTTT
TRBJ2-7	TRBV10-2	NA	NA	CASSKGISYEQYF	TGCGCCAGCAGTAAGGGGATCTCCTACGAGCAGTACTTC
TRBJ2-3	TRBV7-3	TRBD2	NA	CASSPRSGGAVDTQYF	TGTGCCAGCAGCCCGAGAAGCGGGGGGGCCGTTGATACGCAGTATTTT
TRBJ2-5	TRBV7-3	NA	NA	CASGGRETQYF	TGTGCCAGCGGGGGGCGTGAGACCCAGTACTTC
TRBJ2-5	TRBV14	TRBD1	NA	CASSPRYRGHETQYF	TGTGCCAGCAGCCCCCGTTACAGGGGGCATGAGACCCAGTACTTC
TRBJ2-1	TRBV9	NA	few	CASSVGAGGYNEQFF	TGTGCCAGCAGCGTAGGAGCTGGGGGCTACAATGAGCAGTTCTTC
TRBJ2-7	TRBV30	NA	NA	CAWSVLHGSYEQYF	TGTGCCTGGAGTGTATTACACGGCTCCTACGAGCAGTACTTC
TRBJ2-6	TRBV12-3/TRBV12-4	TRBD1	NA	CASSPRDRRGANVLTF	TGTGCCAGCAGTCCGCGGGACAGGCGGGGGGCCAACGTCCTGACTTTC
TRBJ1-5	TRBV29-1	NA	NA	CSVGTGQPQHF	TGCAGCGTTGGAACGGGTCAGCCCCAGCATTTT
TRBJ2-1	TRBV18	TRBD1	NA	CASSRDRAAGEQFF	TGTGCCAGCTCCCGGGACAGGGCCGCAGGGGAGCAGTTCTTC
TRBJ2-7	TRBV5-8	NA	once	CASSLVGAGQYF	TGTGCCAGCAGCTTGGTTGGGGCCGGGCAGTACTTC
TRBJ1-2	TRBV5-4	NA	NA	CASSLEVSLSVYGYTF	TGTGCCAGCAGCTTGGAGGTGTCGCTTAGCGTGTATGGCTACACCTTC
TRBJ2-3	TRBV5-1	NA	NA	CASSLGSGEDTQYF	TGCGCCAGCAGCTTGGGATCAGGGGAGGATACGCAGTATTTT
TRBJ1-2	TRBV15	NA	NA	CATSTIGRGYTF	TGTGCCACCAGCACAATCGGGCGGGGCTACACCTTC
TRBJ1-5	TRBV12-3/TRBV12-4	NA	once	CASSPAAVGRKEMQPQHF	TGTGCCAGCAGTCCCGCAGCGGTTGGAAGGAAGGAGATGCAGCCCCAGCATTTT
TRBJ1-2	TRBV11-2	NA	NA	CASSLVQGGGYGYTF	TGTGCCAGCAGCTTAGTACAGGGTGGTGGGTATGGCTACACCTTC
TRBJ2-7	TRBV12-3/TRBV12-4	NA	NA	CATSYGGNYEQYF	TGTGCCACCAGTTACGGAGGGAACTACGAGCAGTACTTC
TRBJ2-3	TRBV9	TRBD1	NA	CASSVVGQGLTDTQYF	TGTGCCAGCAGCGTCGTCGGACAGGGGCTCACAGATACGCAGTATTTT
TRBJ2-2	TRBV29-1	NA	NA	CSAEPGAPGTGELFF	TGCAGCGCCGAGCCGGGAGCGCCGGGCACCGGGGAGCTGTTTTTT
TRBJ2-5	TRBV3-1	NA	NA	CASSLEVETQYF	TGTGCCAGCAGCCTTGAAGTGGAGACCCAGTACTTC
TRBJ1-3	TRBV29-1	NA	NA	CSVVMGFSGNTIYF	TGCAGCGTTGTTATGGGTTTCTCTGGAAACACCATATATTTT
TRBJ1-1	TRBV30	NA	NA	CAWSVPPNTEAFF	TGTGCCTGGAGTGTACCCCCGAACACTGAAGCTTTCTTT
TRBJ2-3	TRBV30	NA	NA	CAWSVQGIGGDTQYF	TGTGCCTGGAGTGTACAAGGAATCGGTGGAGATACGCAGTATTTT
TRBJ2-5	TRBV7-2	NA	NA	CASSLRPAGWETQYF	TGTGCCAGCAGCTTGCGACCCGCAGGGTGGGAGACCCAGTACTTC
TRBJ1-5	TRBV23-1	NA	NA	CASSQSLGVDLHQPQHF	TGCGCCAGCAGTCAGTCGCTGGGGGTCGACCTTCATCAGCCCCAGCATTTT
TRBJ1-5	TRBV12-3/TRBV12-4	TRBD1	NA	CASSLTGTRNQPQHF	TGTGCCAGCAGCTTGACAGGGACGCGCAATCAGCCCCAGCATTTT
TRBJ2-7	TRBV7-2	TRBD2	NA	CASSWTSGDAYEQYF	TGTGCCAGCAGCTGGACTAGCGGGGACGCCTACGAGCAGTACTTC
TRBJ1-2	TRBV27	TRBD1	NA	CASSPRGRGGDGYTF	TGTGCCAGCAGTCCTCGGGGTAGAGGGGGCGATGGCTACACCTTC
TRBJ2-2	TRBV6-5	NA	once	CASRSQLAGELFF	TGTGCCAGCAGATCGCAGTTGGCCGGGGAGCTGTTTTTT
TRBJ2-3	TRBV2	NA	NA	CASTVIIGDTQYF	TGTGCCAGCACTGTGATAATAGGGGATACGCAGTATTTT
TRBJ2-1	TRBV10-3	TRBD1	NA	CAIKDRDEQFF	TGTGCCATCAAGGACAGGGATGAGCAGTTCTTC
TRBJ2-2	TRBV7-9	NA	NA	CASSLVGRDGELFF	TGTGCCAGCAGCTTAGTAGGAAGAGACGGGGAGCTGTTTTTT
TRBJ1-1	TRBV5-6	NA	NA	CASSLHVVNTEAFF	TGTGCCAGCAGCTTGCATGTGGTGAACACTGAAGCTTTCTTT
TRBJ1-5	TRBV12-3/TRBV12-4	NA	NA	CASRTGDNQPQHF	TGTGCCAGCAGGACCGGAGACAATCAGCCCCAGCATTTT
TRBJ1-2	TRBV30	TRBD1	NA	CAWSVSGTGVTYGYTF	TGTGCCTGGAGTGTATCCGGGACAGGGGTTACCTATGGCTACACCTTC
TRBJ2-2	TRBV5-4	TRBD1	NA	CASRTTGGNTGELFF	TGTGCCAGCAGAACCACAGGGGGAAACACCGGGGAGCTGTTTTTT
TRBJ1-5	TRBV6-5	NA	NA	CASSRQVSNQPQHF	TGTGCCAGCAGTCGACAGGTTAGCAATCAGCCCCAGCATTTT
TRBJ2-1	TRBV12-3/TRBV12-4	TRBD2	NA	CASSFGGSGNEQFF	TGTGCCAGCAGTTTCGGCGGGAGCGGAAATGAGCAGTTCTTC
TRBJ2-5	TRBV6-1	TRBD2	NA	CASSATLGGGGTQETQYF	TGTGCCAGCAGTGCAACGTTGGGCGGGGGGGGCACTCAAGAGACCCAGTACTTC
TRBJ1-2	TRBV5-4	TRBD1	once	CASSTGQDRYGYTF	TGTGCCAGCAGCACGGGACAGGACCGATATGGCTACACCTTC
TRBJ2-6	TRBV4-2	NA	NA	CASSSSEANVLTF	TGTGCCAGCAGCTCCTCTGAGGCCAACGTCCTGACTTTC
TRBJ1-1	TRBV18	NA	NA	CASSRSGTLNTEAFF	TGTGCCAGCTCACGATCAGGGACCTTGAACACTGAAGCTTTCTTT
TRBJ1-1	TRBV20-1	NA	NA	CSARRNTEAFF	TGCAGTGCTAGGAGGAACACTGAAGCTTTCTTT
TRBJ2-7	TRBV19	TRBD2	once	CASSHDGTSLFEQYF	TGTGCCAGTAGTCATGACGGGACTAGCCTCTTCGAGCAGTACTTC
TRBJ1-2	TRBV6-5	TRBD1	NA	CASSSGTGTVQDRYTF	TGTGCCAGCAGTTCCGGGACAGGGACGGTCCAGGATCGCTACACCTTC